The clone carrying this T cell receptor (beta chain) showed up just a few times. Its antigen is not identified. The sample belongs to a study of beta chain features in type 1 diabetes. Overall study results and limits: Cells that show high TCR expression could be over-represented by cDNA sequencing.

The CDR3 covers 15 residues. CDR1 is ENHRY and CDR2 is SYGVKD in the germline V gene. The junction had 9 bases not matched to a gene; V was cut back by 10 bases and J by 7 bases. TCRB transcripts that were expressed got sequenced, as all of the isolated RNA had been reverse transcribed. Data came from immunoSEQ multiplex PCR; TCRdb stores just in-frame clones and leaves some out. The sample has 330,000 or so clones, around 13% seen once. This TCR came from a man aged 30 to 45 in good health. Sequencing input: central memory CD4+ T cells from blood. The chain combines TRBV10-3 with TRBJ2-1; 14 nucleotides match TRBD2. CDR3 nucleotide sequence: TGTGCCACCACCGGGACTAGCGGGGGTGGAAATGAGCAGTTCTTC. Its translation is CATTGTSGGGNEQFF.